These 24 T cell receptor beta chains originate from one sample sequenced in a study of molecular identifiers for immune sequencing clone quantification. In TCRdb, the PCR reads were re-called with MiXCR into one record per CDR3 protein. Here the sample spans 250,000 to 350,000 distinct CDR3 sequences, 20% to 25% being singletons. Sequenced sample: naive CD8+ T cells from blood, with Jurkat cell RNA spiked in. Noted subset: FACS-sorted CD8+CD4-CCR7+CD45RA+ naive T cells. These receptors all stem from a human donor in good health. Some libraries in this study had Jurkat cell RNA spiked in.

As for this clonotype: A much larger clone sits a single nucleotide away, making a read error possible. V and J are TRBV12-3 or TRBV12-4 and TRBJ2-4; a possible D gene is TRBD2 (5 bases). This CDR3 has 18 residues. The CDR3 coding sequence is TGTGCCTGCAGTTTTAATGGCGGGCGACTCAAAAACATTCGCATTCAGTACTTC. Translated: CACSFNGGRLKNIRIQYF.

There are many counts of this clonotype. The rearrangement links TRBV4-3 to TRBJ1-1; 8 bases align to TRBD1. Germline V gives CDR1 LGHNA, CDR2 YSLEER. Trimming took 0 bases from V and 4 from J; bases not matched to a gene: 4. This CDR3 spans 15 amino acids. The CDR3 DNA is TGCGCCAGCAGCCAAGACAGGCAGGGGGCCACTGAAGCTTTCTTT. Its translation: CASSQDRQGATEAFF.

This clonotype came up a few times. This chain connects TRBV7-8 to TRBJ2-5, with 12 bases that match TRBD2. Trimming took 7 bases from V and 5 from J; bases not matched to a gene: 8. The germline V gene encodes CDR1 SGHVS and CDR2 FQNEAQ. The length of the CDR3 is 15 residues. Written as DNA, the CDR3 is TGTGCCAGCACCCCTAGCGGGGGGGCTTCGGAGACCCAGTACTTC. Protein product: CASTPSGGASETQYF.

This clonotype has at least ten counts. The gene calls are TRBV9 and TRBJ1-1; possible D gene TRBD1, 5 bases. Trimming removed 7 bases at V and 0 bases at J, with 10 bases between. The CDR3 consists of 13 residues. Per the germline V gene, CDR1 is SGDLS and CDR2 is YYNGEE. CDR3 residues: CASGGEMNTEAFF. CDR3 nucleotides: TGTGCCAGCGGGGGAGAGATGAACACTGAAGCTTTCTTT. Drawing the rest from reference TRBV9 and TRBJ1-1, the complete variable domain is DSGVTQTPKHLITATGQRVTLRCSPRSGDLSVYWYQQSLDQGLQFLIQYYNGEERAKGNILERFSAQQFPDLHSELNLSSLELGDSALYFCASGGEMNTEAFFGQGTRLTVV.

This clonotype was seen many times. The chain couples TRBV12-3 or TRBV12-4 to TRBJ2-2; D gene unclear. V was clipped by 6 bases and J by 4 bases, with 15 bases between them. This CDR3 region has 15 residues. The CDR3 DNA is TGTGCCAGCAGGTTCTCAATGGCAGGCACCGGGGAGCTGTTTTTT. It is translated as CASRFSMAGTGELFF.

The rearrangement joins TRBV4-3 to TRBJ2-3; no definite D call. Judging by the DNA end, TRBJ1-5 fits better; the J call may be wrong. Germline V gene data show CDR1 as LGHNA and CDR2 as YSLEER. The CDR3 sequence is 16 residues long. CDR3 nucleotides: TGCGCCAGCAGCCAAGATCGACTAGCGGGAGGAGATACGCAGCATTTT. Protein product: CASSQDRLAGGDTQHF.

This clonotype was recorded many times. The chain has TRBV15 and TRBJ2-2; D remains ambiguous. Trimming removed 5 bases from V and 8 bases from J, with 15 bases in between. This CDR3 has 14 residues. Germline V gene lookup returns CDR1 LNHNV and CDR2 YYDKDF (reference sequence). CDR3 region: CATSSWTWPGELFF. The CDR3 coding sequence is TGTGCCACCAGCTCCTGGACCTGGCCGGGGGAGCTGTTTTTT.

The chain recombines TRBV7-8 with TRBJ2-1, with D unresolved. The CDR3 covers 15 residues. CDR1 is SGHVS, CDR2 FQNEAQ, per germline. The V gene lost 0 bases and the J gene lost 0 bases, with 6 bases spanning the gap. The CDR3, as DNA: TGTGCCAGCAGCTTAGCGCCCAGCTCCTACAATGAGCAGTTCTTC. Residues: CASSLAPSSYNEQFF.

This clonotype was found many times. V is TRBV28 and J is TRBJ2-1; D is uncertain. Germline CDR1 is MDHEN and CDR2 is SYDVKM. V dropped 6 bases and J dropped 7 bases, with 7 bases sitting between them. This CDR3 spans 11 amino acids. The CDR3 DNA sequence: TGTGCCAGCAGCCGCCCAAATGAGCAGTTCTTC. This sequence encodes CASSRPNEQFF.

There are a few counts of this clonotype. The J gene is TRBJ2-7, the V gene TRBV27, with D perhaps TRBD2 (6 bases). Looked up from germline, CDR1 is MNHEY and CDR2 is SMNVEV (reference sequence). This CDR3 comprises 14 residues. Trimming shortened V by 4 bases and J by 2 bases, and 12 bases separated the two germline ends. CDR3 DNA: TGTGCCAGCAGTTCGGGACTCCAAACCTACGAGCAGTACTTC. The encoded protein is CASSSGLQTYEQYF.

This clonotype occurred many times. This rearrangement joins TRBV7-8 to TRBJ2-7; 7 positions agree with TRBD2. Germline V gene sequence: CDR1 SGHVS, CDR2 FQNEAQ. The CDR3 has 15 residues. The J segment lost 2 bases and the V segment lost 1 base, leaving 5 bases of the junction unmatched. For the CDR3, the DNA is TGTGCCAGCAGCTTAGGGGGGGGAGCAACCTACGAGCAGTACTTC. It is translated as CASSLGGGATYEQYF. The full variable domain, its missing parts supplied by reference TRBV7-8 and TRBJ2-7, is GAGVSQSPRYKVAKRGQDVALRCDPISGHVSLFWYQQALGQGPEFLTYFQNEAQLDKSGLPSDRFFAERPEGSVSTLKIQRTQQEDSAVYLCASSLGGGATYEQYFGPGTRLTVT.

This clonotype has at least ten counts. The V gene is TRBV5-1, the J gene TRBJ2-3, with TRBD1 matching over 9 bases. The germline gives CDR1 SGHRS, CDR2 YFSETQ. V lost 5 bases to trimming and J lost 4 bases; unmatched junction nucleotides: 11. CDR3 size: 16 residues. CDR3 DNA: TGCGCCAGCAGGGCCTTCGGGACAGGGTTTTCAGATACGCAGTATTTT. Translating it yields CASRAFGTGFSDTQYF. Complete variable domain (other parts from reference TRBV5-1 and TRBJ2-3): KAGVTQTPRYLIKTRGQQVTLSCSPISGHRSVSWYQQTPGQGLQFLFEYFSETQRNKGNFPGRFSGRQFSNSRSEMNVSTLELGDSALYLCASRAFGTGFSDTQYFGPGTRLTVL.

The chain has TRBV6-1 and TRBJ2-5; no reliable D call. The CDR3 is 15 amino acids. The V end lost 1 base, the J end lost 2 bases, and 11 bases lay between the germline ends. CDR1 and CDR2 from the germline V gene are MNHNS and SASEGT. The chain's CDR3 is CASSEVNWSQETQYF. CDR3 nucleotides: TGTGCCAGCAGTGAAGTGAATTGGAGTCAAGAGACCCAGTACTTC.

This clonotype appeared a few times. The chain uses TRBV6-6 and TRBJ1-5; TRBD1 matches 12 bases. V trimming: 5 bases; J trimming: 0 bases; junction bases outside the gene matches: 8. CDR1 is MNHNY, CDR2 SVGAGI, per germline (reference sequence). The CDR3 runs 18 residues. The CDR3 is CASSHGTGGVYSNQPQHF. Written as DNA, the CDR3 is TGTGCCAGCAGTCACGGGACAGGGGGCGTTTATAGCAATCAGCCCCAGCATTTT.

This clonotype was observed a few times. This sequence joins TRBV27 and TRBJ2-7; D may be TRBD1 (6 bases). V lost 5 bases and J 4 bases, leaving 21 bases between the germline ends. In germline, CDR1 is MNHEY, CDR2 SMNVEV (reference sequence). The CDR3 is 16 residues long. The CDR3 DNA sequence: TGTGCCAGCAGTCTAGTCGCAGGCCTGGGGACATACGAGCAGTACTTC. Protein: CASSLVAGLGTYEQYF.

As DNA, the CDR3 is TGTGCCAGCAGCCTCGGACTAGCGGGGGGACTTGGCAGCATTCAGTACTTC. Its translation: CASSLGLAGGLGSIQYF. The rearrangement links TRBV7-9 to TRBJ2-4, with 14 bases identical to TRBD2. Germline CDR1 is SEHNR and CDR2 is FQNEAQ (reference sequence). CDR3 length: 17 residues. V lost 5 bases to trimming and J lost 9 bases; unmatched junction nucleotides: 12.

This clonotype was recorded many times. As DNA, the CDR3 is TGTGCCAGCTCCCTGTCCCCCGGGACGGGTTACGAGCAGTACTTC. Translated: CASSLSPGTGYEQYF. This chain joins TRBV28 and TRBJ2-7; D may be TRBD1 or TRBD2 (5 bases each). This CDR3 has 15 amino acids. Trimming pared 8 bases from V and 4 bases from J, leaving 21 bases between. Germline values: CDR1 MDHEN, CDR2 SYDVKM.

This clonotype was counted many times. This sequence joins TRBV28 and TRBJ1-1, with 7 bases matching TRBD1. V dropped 5 bases and J dropped 5; count of bases not matched to a gene: 8. Germline CDR1 MDHEN, CDR2 SYDVKM. This CDR3 spans 14 amino acids. The CDR3 here is CASSPRQGLTEAFF. In DNA, the CDR3 is TGTGCCAGCAGTCCCCGACAGGGCCTTACTGAAGCTTTCTTT.

The chain combines TRBV27 with TRBJ2-7; no clear D. This CDR3 comprises 17 residues. In germline, CDR1 is MNHEY, CDR2 SMNVEV (reference sequence). Trimming removed 5 bases from V and 5 bases from J, with 25 bases in between. The CDR3 reads CASSPDGPSGPKDEQYF. DNA of the CDR3: TGTGCCAGCAGTCCCGATGGGCCCAGTGGGCCCAAGGACGAGCAGTACTTC.

This clonotype was detected ten times or more. This chain connects TRBV12-3 or TRBV12-4 to TRBJ2-5; a possible D gene is TRBD2 (6 bases). The V gene lost 3 bases and the J gene lost 2 bases, with 13 bases spanning the gap. The CDR3 sequence is 15 residues long. Here the CDR3 DNA reads TGTGCCAGCAGTTTTATTCCCAGCGGGCAAGAGACCCAGTACTTC. This sequence encodes CASSFIPSGQETQYF.

This clonotype was detected only once. At one end the junction does not follow the germline gene, possibly because of a read error. The chain combines TRBV3-1 with TRBJ1-1; D is possibly TRBD1 (5 bases). The CDR3 has 17 residues. Germline CDR1 is LGHDT and CDR2 is YNNKEL (reference sequence). The CDR3 nucleotides read TGTGCCAGCAGCCAAGGGCCCGAGGGGCATTATAACACTGAAGCTTCCTTT. Protein sequence: CASSQGPEGHYNTEASF. Supplemented by reference TRBV3-1 and TRBJ1-1, the full variable domain reads DTAVSQTPKYLVTQMGNDKSIKCEQNLGHDTMYWYKQDSKKFLKIMFSYNNKELIINETVPNRFSPKSPDKAHLNLHINSLELGDSAVYFCASSQGPEGHYNTEASFGQGTRLTVV.

As to this clonotype: Being one base from a much bigger clone, this may be a read error. V is TRBV27 and J is TRBJ2-7; a weak D match, TRBD1 (6 bases). Germline V lookup: CDR1 MNHEY, CDR2 SMNVEV (reference sequence). The CDR3 extends over 15 amino acids. V shed 0 bases and J shed 2 bases, with 11 bases lying between them. CDR3 sequence (DNA): TGTGCCAGCAGTTTATCGAGTTGGGGGCCCTACGAGCAGTACTTC. This codes for CASSLSSWGPYEQYF.

In the case of this clonotype: A much larger clone differs by one base, so this may be a read error. The rearrangement links TRBV14 to TRBJ2-7; D unclear. The length of the CDR3 is 13 residues. V shed 1 base and J shed 6 bases, with 10 bases lying between them. CDR1 SGHDN and CDR2 FVKESK come from the germline V gene. CDR3 residues: CASSQVSRTEQYF. CDR3 nucleotides: TGTGCCAGCAGCCAAGTGAGTAGGACCGAGCAGTACTTC.

In the case of this clonotype: This may arise from a read error, as a much more abundant clone is one base away. The rearrangement links TRBV24-1 to TRBJ1-1; D is unresolved. Trimming pared 8 bases from V and 6 bases from J, leaving 12 bases between. Germline CDR1 reads KGHDR; CDR2 reads SFDVKD. This CDR3 region has 12 residues. CDR3 nucleotide sequence: TGTGCCACCAACTTGGACGGATCTGAAGCTTTCTTT. This encodes CATNLDGSEAFF.